The rows below give T cell receptor beta chains drawn from one sample of a study of radiotherapy plus CTLA-4 blockade in lung cancer. The repertoire was sequenced with immunoSEQ multiplex PCR; TCRdb's copy has only in-frame clones and lacks some. The sample has around 99,000 clones, about 90% seen once; the top ten hold about 5.3%. The material sequenced was peripheral blood, taken from a patient treated with radiotherapy plus ipilimumab. The receptors stem from a human donor with non-small cell lung cancer that progressed on radiotherapy plus ipilimumab. CDR3s include the opening cysteine and the closing phenylalanine or tryptophan. D genes are given only for firm matches. Expanded clones are given a class, and other clones once, few, many or no size at all.

CDR3 DNA: TGTGCCAGCAGCGGACAGGGAAAAGAGACCCAGTACTTC
CDR3 protein: CASSGQGKETQYF
D gene: TRBD1
V gene: TRBV27
clone size: -
J gene: TRBJ2-5

CDR3 DNA: TGTGCCACCAGCAGAGGGGGTTACAATGAGCAGTTCTTC
CDR3 protein: CATSRGGYNEQFF
D gene: -
V gene: TRBV15
clone size: -
J gene: TRBJ2-1

CDR3 DNA: TGTGCCAGCTCACCAGAAGCGGGCCGGTATGGCTACACCTTC
CDR3 protein: CASSPEAGRYGYTF
D gene: -
V gene: TRBV18
clone size: -
J gene: TRBJ1-2

CDR3 DNA: TGTGCCACCAGCAGGGATGGAATGAGGGAGCAGTACTTC
CDR3 protein: CATSRDGMREQYF
D gene: -
V gene: TRBV15
clone size: -
J gene: TRBJ2-7

CDR3 DNA: TGTGCCACCAGGAAAACGGGCCTCGGTGGCACTGAAGCTTTCTTT
CDR3 protein: CATRKTGLGGTEAFF
D gene: -
V gene: TRBV15
clone size: -
J gene: TRBJ1-1

CDR3 DNA: TGTGCCACCAGCAGAGGGGGCACTGAAGCTTTCTTT
CDR3 protein: CATSRGGTEAFF
D gene: -
V gene: TRBV15
clone size: -
J gene: TRBJ1-1

CDR3 DNA: TGTGCCAGCAGTGAAGCAAGGAGAGGTACTGAAGCTTTCTTT
CDR3 protein: CASSEARRGTEAFF
D gene: -
V gene: TRBV6-1
clone size: -
J gene: TRBJ1-1

CDR3 DNA: TGCGCCAGCAGCTTGGATTTGGCCTACGAGCAGTACTTC
CDR3 protein: CASSLDLAYEQYF
D gene: -
V gene: TRBV5-1
clone size: -
J gene: TRBJ2-7

CDR3 DNA: TGTGCCAGCAGTGAATCGTTGGTCTATGAGCAGTTCTTC
CDR3 protein: CASSESLVYEQFF
D gene: -
V gene: TRBV6-1
clone size: -
J gene: TRBJ2-1

CDR3 DNA: TGCGCCAGCAGCCAACGGTGGGGGAACCCCCCTGGCTACACCTTC
CDR3 protein: CASSQRWGNPPGYTF
D gene: -
V gene: TRBV4-1
clone size: -
J gene: TRBJ1-2

CDR3 DNA: TGTGCCAGCAGCCTCGACAGGGCTGGAAACACCATATATTTT
CDR3 protein: CASSLDRAGNTIYF
D gene: TRBD1
V gene: TRBV11-3
clone size: -
J gene: TRBJ1-3

CDR3 DNA: TGTGCCAGCAGCAACAGGGATGCGGGCACTGAAGCTTTCTTT
CDR3 protein: CASSNRDAGTEAFF
D gene: -
V gene: TRBV21-1
clone size: -
J gene: TRBJ1-1

CDR3 DNA: TGTGCCAGCAGCTTAGGTGGGACAGGGGGGTATGGCTACACCTTC
CDR3 protein: CASSLGGTGGYGYTF
D gene: TRBD1
V gene: TRBV7-2
clone size: -
J gene: TRBJ1-2

CDR3 DNA: TGTGCCAGCAGTTGTGACAGGGGAATTTCGGAAATTAATGAAAAACTGTTTTTT
CDR3 protein: CASSCDRGISEINEKLFF
D gene: TRBD1
V gene: TRBV27
clone size: -
J gene: TRBJ1-4

CDR3 DNA: TGTGCCAGCTCTCAACTAGCGGGAGGGCCGGGGAATGAGCAGTTCTTC
CDR3 protein: CASSQLAGGPGNEQFF
D gene: TRBD2
V gene: TRBV18
clone size: -
J gene: TRBJ2-1

CDR3 DNA: TGTGCCAGCAGCGGCCAACTAGGATGGGCACCTTACAATGAGCAGTTCTTC
CDR3 protein: CASSGQLGWAPYNEQFF
D gene: -
V gene: TRBV9
clone size: -
J gene: TRBJ2-1

CDR3 DNA: TGTGCCAGCAGTGAATCACAGGCGAACACTGAAGCTTTCTTT
CDR3 protein: CASSESQANTEAFF
D gene: -
V gene: TRBV6-1
clone size: -
J gene: TRBJ1-1

CDR3 DNA: TGTGCCAGCAGTTTATGGAGAAACACCGGGGAGCTGTTTTTT
CDR3 protein: CASSLWRNTGELFF
D gene: -
V gene: TRBV27
clone size: -
J gene: TRBJ2-2

CDR3 DNA: TGTGCCAGCTCACCAGCCACAGGGTCCCGAAACACCATATATTTT
CDR3 protein: CASSPATGSRNTIYF
D gene: -
V gene: TRBV18
clone size: -
J gene: TRBJ1-3

CDR3 DNA: TGTGCCTGGAGCCGGACAGCCCATCAGCCCCAGCATTTT
CDR3 protein: CAWSRTAHQPQHF
D gene: -
V gene: TRBV30
clone size: -
J gene: TRBJ1-5

CDR3 DNA: TGTGCCAGTAGTTTTTACGCCGGGACAGGGTATCAGCCCCAGCATTTT
CDR3 protein: CASSFYAGTGYQPQHF
D gene: TRBD1
V gene: TRBV19
clone size: -
J gene: TRBJ1-5

CDR3 DNA: TGCGCCAGCAGGCACAGGGTTCCCAAAACCGAAAATGAGCAGTTCTTC
CDR3 protein: CASRHRVPKTENEQFF
D gene: -
V gene: TRBV10-2
clone size: -
J gene: TRBJ2-1

CDR3 DNA: TGTGCCAGCTCACCTTTGAAGACAGGGGTTCGAAACACCATATATTTT
CDR3 protein: CASSPLKTGVRNTIYF
D gene: TRBD1
V gene: TRBV18
clone size: few
J gene: TRBJ1-3

CDR3 DNA: TGCGCCAGCAGCTTGTCCGGGACAGGGGGCCATGAGCAGTTCTTC
CDR3 protein: CASSLSGTGGHEQFF
D gene: TRBD1
V gene: TRBV5-1
clone size: -
J gene: TRBJ2-1

CDR3 DNA: TGTGCCAGCAGAGCCGACAGGGTGATGGCTGAAGCTTTCTTT
CDR3 protein: CASRADRVMAEAFF
D gene: TRBD1
V gene: TRBV6-1
clone size: -
J gene: TRBJ1-1

CDR3 DNA: TGTGCCAGCCGGGTGGACAGGACCAGTGATCAGCCCCAGCATTTT
CDR3 protein: CASRVDRTSDQPQHF
D gene: TRBD1
V gene: TRBV19
clone size: -
J gene: TRBJ1-5

CDR3 DNA: TGTGCCAGCAGTGAAGTCAGTAACTATGGCTACACCTTC
CDR3 protein: CASSEVSNYGYTF
D gene: -
V gene: TRBV2
clone size: -
J gene: TRBJ1-2

CDR3 DNA: TGTGCCAGCAGGCAGGGAAAGAGCTACACCTTC
CDR3 protein: CASRQGKSYTF
D gene: -
V gene: TRBV6-1
clone size: -
J gene: TRBJ1-2

CDR3 DNA: TGTGCCAGCAGCAATATCAGGGCTAACACTGAAGCTTTCTTT
CDR3 protein: CASSNIRANTEAFF
D gene: -
V gene: TRBV11-2
clone size: -
J gene: TRBJ1-1

CDR3 DNA: TGTGCCAGCAGCTTGATGTCGGAGGAGCAGTACTTC
CDR3 protein: CASSLMSEEQYF
D gene: -
V gene: TRBV5-6
clone size: -
J gene: TRBJ2-7

CDR3 DNA: TGTGCCAGCAGCCACACCCGGGACCGAGATACGCAGTATTTT
CDR3 protein: CASSHTRDRDTQYF
D gene: -
V gene: TRBV7-3
clone size: -
J gene: TRBJ2-3

CDR3 DNA: TGCAGCGTTACCGCCGGCAGCCTAGCCAAAAACATTCAGTACTTC
CDR3 protein: CSVTAGSLAKNIQYF
D gene: -
V gene: TRBV29-1
clone size: -
J gene: TRBJ2-4

CDR3 DNA: TGTGCCAGCAGTGCACGACTAGCGGGAGTGACAGATACGCAGTATTTT
CDR3 protein: CASSARLAGVTDTQYF
D gene: TRBD2
V gene: TRBV6-1
clone size: -
J gene: TRBJ2-3

CDR3 DNA: TGTGCCAGCAGACCCCAAACAGGGGTCGGTAATGAAAAACTGTTTTTT
CDR3 protein: CASRPQTGVGNEKLFF
D gene: TRBD1
V gene: TRBV6-6
clone size: -
J gene: TRBJ1-4

CDR3 DNA: TGTGCCAGTAGTCCACGGACAAGGCACCTTAACACTGAAGCTTTCTTT
CDR3 protein: CASSPRTRHLNTEAFF
D gene: -
V gene: TRBV19
clone size: once
J gene: TRBJ1-1

CDR3 DNA: TGTGCCAGCAGTTACCAGGGATATGGTAGCAATCAGCCCCAGCATTTT
CDR3 protein: CASSYQGYGSNQPQHF
D gene: -
V gene: TRBV6-6
clone size: few
J gene: TRBJ1-5

CDR3 DNA: TGTGCCAGCAGCCACGAAGCGGGGTCTTATCATACGCAGTATTTT
CDR3 protein: CASSHEAGSYHTQYF
D gene: TRBD2
V gene: TRBV14
clone size: -
J gene: TRBJ2-3

CDR3 DNA: TGTGCCAGCTCACCAACCAGCTACGAGCAGTACTTC
CDR3 protein: CASSPTSYEQYF
D gene: -
V gene: TRBV18
clone size: -
J gene: TRBJ2-7

CDR3 DNA: TGTGCCAGCAGCCGCACAGGGGGCTATGGCTACACCTTC
CDR3 protein: CASSRTGGYGYTF
D gene: TRBD1
V gene: TRBV6-5
clone size: -
J gene: TRBJ1-2

CDR3 DNA: TGTGCCAGCAGGACCTCCTACGAGCAGTACTTC
CDR3 protein: CASRTSYEQYF
D gene: -
V gene: TRBV6-5
clone size: -
J gene: TRBJ2-7

CDR3 DNA: TGCGCCAGCCTTAGCGGGAAAAGCTCCTACGAGCAGTACTTC
CDR3 protein: CASLSGKSSYEQYF
D gene: TRBD2
V gene: TRBV10-2
clone size: -
J gene: TRBJ2-7

CDR3 DNA: TGTGCCAGTAGTCCGCGGACTAGCGGAAAAAGCGAGCAGTACTTC
CDR3 protein: CASSPRTSGKSEQYF
D gene: TRBD2
V gene: TRBV19
clone size: -
J gene: TRBJ2-7

CDR3 DNA: TGTGCCAGCAGTGAATCCGGGTGGCTAATTGGAGATACGCAGTATTTT
CDR3 protein: CASSESGWLIGDTQYF
D gene: -
V gene: TRBV2
clone size: -
J gene: TRBJ2-3

CDR3 DNA: TGCGCCATCAGACAGCCCTCTGGAAACACCATATATTTT
CDR3 protein: CAIRQPSGNTIYF
D gene: -
V gene: TRBV10-3
clone size: -
J gene: TRBJ1-3

CDR3 DNA: TGTGCCAGCAGCCAAGTTAGCGGGCACACAGATACGCAGTATTTT
CDR3 protein: CASSQVSGHTDTQYF
D gene: TRBD2
V gene: TRBV4-2
clone size: -
J gene: TRBJ2-3

CDR3 DNA: TGTGCCAGCAGCCGGACTAGCGGGGAGACCCAGTACTTC
CDR3 protein: CASSRTSGETQYF
D gene: TRBD2
V gene: TRBV11-3
clone size: -
J gene: TRBJ2-5

CDR3 DNA: TGTGCCAGCAGTGAAGGGGGCAGGTACGAGCAGTACTTC
CDR3 protein: CASSEGGRYEQYF
D gene: -
V gene: TRBV2
clone size: -
J gene: TRBJ2-7

CDR3 DNA: TGTGCCACCAGCAGAGGCCCGACAGGGGCCGCTGGGTATGGCTACACCTTC
CDR3 protein: CATSRGPTGAAGYGYTF
D gene: TRBD1
V gene: TRBV15
clone size: -
J gene: TRBJ1-2

CDR3 DNA: TGTGCCAGCAGCTTTGGGGGACTCGAGCAGTACTTC
CDR3 protein: CASSFGGLEQYF
D gene: -
V gene: TRBV5-6
clone size: -
J gene: TRBJ2-7

CDR3 DNA: TGTGCCATCAGCGACGTACAGGGGGCTGGGGAGACCCAGTACTTC
CDR3 protein: CAISDVQGAGETQYF
D gene: TRBD1
V gene: TRBV10-3
clone size: once
J gene: TRBJ2-5

CDR3 DNA: TGTGCCAGCTCCCGACAGGGGACCACAGATACGCAGTATTTT
CDR3 protein: CASSRQGTTDTQYF
D gene: TRBD1
V gene: TRBV6-6
clone size: once
J gene: TRBJ2-3

CDR3 DNA: TGTGCCAGCAGTGAAAGGGCTGGGACGGGCAAAAACATTCAGTACTTC
CDR3 protein: CASSERAGTGKNIQYF
D gene: -
V gene: TRBV2
clone size: -
J gene: TRBJ2-4

CDR3 DNA: TGTGCCAGCAGTTCGACAGGGTATCAGCCCCAGCATTTT
CDR3 protein: CASSSTGYQPQHF
D gene: TRBD1
V gene: TRBV27
clone size: -
J gene: TRBJ1-5

CDR3 DNA: TGTGCCAGCAGCCCGCCTAGGGTCTACGAGCAGTACTTC
CDR3 protein: CASSPPRVYEQYF
D gene: -
V gene: TRBV7-8
clone size: -
J gene: TRBJ2-7

CDR3 DNA: TGTGCCAGCAGCTTAATAGGAGGGGTTACGCAGTATTTT
CDR3 protein: CASSLIGGVTQYF
D gene: -
V gene: TRBV7-3
clone size: -
J gene: TRBJ2-3

CDR3 DNA: TGCGCCAGCAGCCTCGGAATAGCGGGAGGGCGCACAGATACGCAGTATTTT
CDR3 protein: CASSLGIAGGRTDTQYF
D gene: TRBD2
V gene: TRBV5-1
clone size: -
J gene: TRBJ2-3

CDR3 DNA: TGTGCCACCACCACGACAAGCTATGGCTACACCTTC
CDR3 protein: CATTTTSYGYTF
D gene: -
V gene: TRBV10-3
clone size: -
J gene: TRBJ1-2

CDR3 DNA: TGTGCCAGCAGTGAATTGGGGGGTAACTACGAGCAGTACTTC
CDR3 protein: CASSELGGNYEQYF
D gene: -
V gene: TRBV25-1
clone size: few
J gene: TRBJ2-7

CDR3 DNA: TGTGCCAGCAGCAAGGAGGGACAGGTCTACGAGCAGTACTTC
CDR3 protein: CASSKEGQVYEQYF
D gene: TRBD1
V gene: TRBV5-5
clone size: -
J gene: TRBJ2-7